Listed here are 5 T cell receptor beta chains from one sample, sequenced in a study of naive and memory T cell subsets. Two oligonucleotides, mixed equimolar, formed the beta constant-region primer covering TRBC1 and TRBC2. TCRdb re-analysed the UMI-ligation and nested PCR reads in MiXCR, keeping a single row per CDR3 protein. Found here are 89,000 or so distinct CDR3 sequences, 10% to 15% of them singletons; the top ten hold 0.75% to 0.95%. Sequencing was performed on central memory CD4+ T cells from blood. These receptors were obtained from a human donor in good health.

V gene TRBV2 combines with J gene TRBJ2-3; either TRBD1 or TRBD2 may fit D (6 bases each). The length of the CDR3 is 15 residues. The V end was cut by 6 bases, the J end by 2 bases, with 15 bases between. Germline V gene data show CDR1 as SNHLY and CDR2 as FYNNEI. The CDR3 DNA follows: TGTGCCAGCAGCGGATTCGGGGGCCACACAGATACGCAGTATTTT. Translated: CASSGFGGHTDTQYF.

This chain joins TRBV20-1 and TRBJ1-2; D remains ambiguous. The CDR3 loop spans 16 amino acids. CDR1 and CDR2 from the germline V gene are DFQATT and SNEGSKA (reference sequence). Trimming took off 3 bases at V and 1 base at J, with 18 bases between the two ends. CDR3 protein: CSASGQSPARNYGYTF. DNA of the CDR3: TGCAGTGCTAGCGGGCAGTCCCCCGCTCGTAACTATGGCTACACCTTC.

There are many counts of this clonotype. The V call is TRBV20-1, the J call TRBJ2-7, with a weak D call TRBD1 (5 bases). Trimming took 0 bases from V and 3 from J, leaving 15 bases between them. This CDR3 spans 15 amino acids. Looked up from germline, CDR1 is DFQATT and CDR2 is SNEGSKA (reference sequence). CDR3 DNA sequence: TGCAGTGCTAGAGACCCGAAAGGGGCCTTCTACGAGCAGTACTTC. Protein: CSARDPKGAFYEQYF.

This rearrangement joins TRBV7-9 to TRBJ1-1; 9 bases match TRBD1. Losses at the gene ends were 5 bases for V and 6 bases for J; bases not matched to a gene: 19. Germline assignment: CDR1 SEHNR and CDR2 FQNEAQ (reference sequence). The CDR3 has 18 amino acids. This CDR3 reads CASSPFGGTGRRGAEAFF. DNA for the CDR3: TGTGCCAGCAGCCCCTTTGGGGGGACAGGGCGCCGCGGGGCTGAAGCTTTCTTT.

The chain combines TRBV12-3 or TRBV12-4 with TRBJ1-6, with no clear D. This CDR3 spans 13 amino acids. Trimming removed 2 bases at V and 8 bases at J, with 7 bases between. The CDR3, as DNA: TGTGCCAGCAGTTTAAATGGGGATTCACCCCTCCACTTT. Residues: CASSLNGDSPLHF.